The 8 T cell receptor beta chains listed next were all sequenced from one sample in a study of blood T cell repertoires in COVID-19. Data came from immunoSEQ multiplex PCR; TCRdb stores just in-frame clones and leaves some out. The table shows approximately 300,000 clones, with around 87% occurring only once. The sample consisted of PBMCs or T cells enriched from blood (not recorded which). These receptors were collected from a woman aged 25-40 years who had recovered from COVID-19.

This chain joins TRBV19 and TRBJ1-5; 9 bases fit TRBD1. Germline CDR1 is LNHDA and CDR2 is SQIVND (reference sequence). V shed 3 bases and J 5 bases; nucleotides not matched to a gene: 17. This CDR3 contains 19 residues. Written as DNA, the CDR3 is TGTGCCAGTAGTATGGGGACAGGGAGGCCCATCGAGCCACATCAGCCCCAGCATTTT. Its translation is CASSMGTGRPIEPHQPQHF.

This chain joins TRBV6-5 and TRBJ1-5; D is unclear. Between the trimmed V and J ends, which lost 6 bases and 0 bases, there was a span of 12 bases. Germline CDR1 MNHEY, CDR2 SVGAGI. The CDR3 is 15 amino acids. CDR3: CASSLGLISNQPQHF. The CDR3 DNA sequence: TGTGCCAGCAGCCTAGGACTCATTAGCAATCAGCCCCAGCATTTT.

The chain is built from TRBV6-1 and TRBJ1-2; D is perhaps TRBD1 (6 bases). Germline V CDR1 and CDR2: MNHNS, SASEGT. V was clipped by 0 bases and J by 3 bases, with 11 bases between them. The CDR3 consists of 15 residues. Here the CDR3 reads CASSEAGATYYGYTF. The CDR3 DNA reads TGTGCCAGCAGTGAAGCGGGGGCGACATACTATGGCTACACCTTC.

V and J are TRBV5-1 and TRBJ2-3; 9 bases fit TRBD1. Trimming took 3 bases from V and 5 from J; bases not matched to a gene: 13. Looked up from germline, CDR1 is SGHRS and CDR2 is YFSETQ. The CDR3 covers 17 residues. CDR3 in amino acids: CASSSTPGQGIGDTQYF. The CDR3 nucleotides are TGCGCCAGCAGCTCGACACCGGGACAGGGTATAGGAGATACGCAGTATTTT. Supplemented by reference TRBV5-1 and TRBJ2-3, the full variable domain reads KAGVTQTPRYLIKTRGQQVTLSCSPISGHRSVSWYQQTPGQGLQFLFEYFSETQRNKGNFPGRFSGRQFSNSRSEMNVSTLELGDSALYLCASSSTPGQGIGDTQYFGPGTRLTVL.

This rearrangement joins TRBV7-9 to TRBJ1-1, with a weak D call TRBD1 (6 bases). Germline assignment: CDR1 SEHNR and CDR2 FQNEAQ (reference sequence). V lost 0 bases, J lost 3 bases, and 11 bases lay in between. The CDR3 spans 15 residues. The CDR3 sequence is CASSLAWTDHTEAFF. The DNA for the CDR3 is TGTGCCAGCAGCTTAGCGTGGACAGACCACACTGAAGCTTTCTTT.

The V call is TRBV15, the J call TRBJ2-1; TRBD2 is a possible D gene (5 bases). Germline CDR1 reads LNHNV; CDR2 reads YYDKDF (reference sequence). Trimming removed 3 bases at V and 10 bases at J, with 16 bases between. CDR3 length equals 14 residues. CDR3 DNA: TGTGCCACCAGCAGCGCGGGCCTACATGGCGAGCAGTTCTTC. Translation gives CATSSAGLHGEQFF.

The chain carries TRBV28 and TRBJ1-3; D remains unclear. Germline CDR1 is MDHEN and CDR2 is SYDVKM. The CDR3 sequence is 15 residues long. Trimming cost V 3 bases and J 10 bases, with 19 bases left between them. CDR3 loop: CASSFPSSGSDTIYF. In nucleotides, the CDR3 is TGTGCCAGCAGTTTTCCTTCCTCAGGATCAGATACCATATATTTT.

The chain links TRBV11-2 to TRBJ2-2; D uncertain. The germline V and J ends were trimmed by 8 bases and 2 bases, with 12 bases remaining between them. The CDR3 is made up of 14 amino acids. The germline CDR1 and CDR2 sequences are SGHAT and FQNNGV. The CDR3 loop reads CASERSRNTGELFF. The CDR3 nucleotides are TGTGCCAGCGAGAGGAGCCGTAACACCGGGGAGCTGTTTTTT.